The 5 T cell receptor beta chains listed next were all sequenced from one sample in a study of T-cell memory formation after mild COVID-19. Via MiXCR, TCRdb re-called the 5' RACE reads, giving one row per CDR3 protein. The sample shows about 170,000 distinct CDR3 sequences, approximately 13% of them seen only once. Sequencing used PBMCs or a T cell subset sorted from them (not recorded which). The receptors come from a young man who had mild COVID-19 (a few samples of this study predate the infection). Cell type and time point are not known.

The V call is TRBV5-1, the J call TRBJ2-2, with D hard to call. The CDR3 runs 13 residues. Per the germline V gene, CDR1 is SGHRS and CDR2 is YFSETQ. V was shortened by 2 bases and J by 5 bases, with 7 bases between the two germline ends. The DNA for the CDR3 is TGCGCCAGCAGCTTTGGACGGACCGGGGAGCTGTTTTTT. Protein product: CASSFGRTGELFF.

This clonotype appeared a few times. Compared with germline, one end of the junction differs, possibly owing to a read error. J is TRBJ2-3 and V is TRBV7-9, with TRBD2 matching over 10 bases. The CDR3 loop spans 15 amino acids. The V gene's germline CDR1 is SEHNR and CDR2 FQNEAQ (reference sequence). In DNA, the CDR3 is TGTGCCGGCAGAGCGGCTAGCGGGGGAACAGATACGCAGTATTTT. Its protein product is CAGRAASGGTDTQYF.

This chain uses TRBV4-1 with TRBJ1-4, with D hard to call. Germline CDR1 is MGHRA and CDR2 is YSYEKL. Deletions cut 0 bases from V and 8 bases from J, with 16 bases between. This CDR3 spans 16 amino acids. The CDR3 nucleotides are TGCGCCAGCAGCCAAGAGGCCCGGAGAATGGGGGAAAAACTGTTTTTT. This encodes CASSQEARRMGEKLFF.

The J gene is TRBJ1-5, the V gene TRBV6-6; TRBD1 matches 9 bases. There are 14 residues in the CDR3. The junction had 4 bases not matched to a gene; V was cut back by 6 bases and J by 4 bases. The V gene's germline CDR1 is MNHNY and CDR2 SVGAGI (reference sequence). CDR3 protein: CASRPTGGNQPQHF. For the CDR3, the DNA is TGTGCCAGCAGACCGACAGGGGGGAATCAGCCCCAGCATTTT.

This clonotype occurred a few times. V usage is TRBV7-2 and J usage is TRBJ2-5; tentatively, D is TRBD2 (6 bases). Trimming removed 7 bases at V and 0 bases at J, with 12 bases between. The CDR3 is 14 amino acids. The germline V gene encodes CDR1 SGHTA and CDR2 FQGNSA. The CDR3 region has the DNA TGTGCCAGCACGACAAGGAGGGACCAAGAGACCCAGTACTTC. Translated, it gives CASTTRRDQETQYF. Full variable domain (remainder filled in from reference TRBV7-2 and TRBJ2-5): GAGVSQSPSNKVTEKGKDVELRCDPISGHTALYWYRQSLGQGLEFLIYFQGNSAPDKSGLPSDRFSAERTGGSVSTLTIQRTQQEDSAVYLCASTTRRDQETQYFGPGTRLLVL.